Below are 14 T cell receptor beta chains sequenced from a single sample in a study of T cells in localized non-small cell lung cancer (dated by TCRdb to 2018 to 2020). Libraries were prepared through the immunoSEQ multiplex PCR assay. TCRdb carries this immuneACCESS record with in-frame sequences only. Its versions omit some clonotypes, under half of them owing to an unresolved V gene in the studies checked, with the rest unexplained. Here the sample has 30,000 or so clones; around 92% occur a single time. Of the sample, approximately 2% falls within the top ten clones. Sequences were derived from peripheral blood, sampled before any cancer treatment. These receptors all come from a female donor of 60 years or more with stage I lung adenocarcinoma.

The chain combines TRBV2 with TRBJ1-1, with D possibly matching TRBD1 (5 bases). In germline, CDR1 is SNHLY, CDR2 FYNNEI. The V end was cut by 3 bases, the J end by 11 bases, with 16 bases between. CDR3 length: 13 amino acids. The CDR3: CASSDIGTLGAFF. DNA for the CDR3: TGTGCCAGCAGTGACATAGGGACGCTGGGGGCTTTCTTT.

The gene calls are TRBV15 and TRBJ1-4; no firm D call. Trimming shortened V by 1 base and J by 3 bases, and 9 bases separated the two germline ends. CDR1 LNHNV and CDR2 YYDKDF come from the germline V gene (reference sequence). The CDR3 has 15 residues. CDR3 sequence (DNA): TGTGCCACCAGCAGAGGGGGTGTAGCTAATGAAAAACTGTTTTTT. This sequence encodes CATSRGGVANEKLFF.

This sequence joins TRBV6-1 and TRBJ1-5; 10 bases agree with TRBD1. Germline CDR1 and CDR2: MNHNS and SASEGT. V lost 6 bases to trimming and J lost 2 bases; unmatched junction nucleotides: 4. The CDR3 covers 15 residues. The CDR3 loop is CASRVGQGGNQPQHF. The CDR3 region has the DNA TGTGCCAGCAGGGTCGGACAGGGGGGCAATCAGCCCCAGCATTTT.

This clone was seen only once. The rearrangement links TRBV21-1 to TRBJ1-5. TRBV21-1 represents a pseudogene. The CDR3 loop spans 16 amino acids. The DNA for the CDR3 is TGTGCCAGCAGCACGGGACTTTCAAGAGACAATCAGCCCCAGCATTTT. Translated: CASSTGLSRDNQPQHF.

The chain carries TRBV6-6 and TRBJ1-2; D gene ambiguous. V lost 10 bases to trimming and J lost 7 bases, with 10 bases between them. Germline lookup yields CDR1 MNHNY and CDR2 SVGAGI (reference sequence). The CDR3 has 10 residues. The CDR3 loop is CATSASGYTF. Written as DNA, the CDR3 is TGTGCCACCTCTGCGAGTGGCTACACCTTC.

The V and J genes are TRBV5-1 and TRBJ2-7, with TRBD2 matching over 11 bases. The CDR3 contains 13 residues. The V gene's germline CDR1 is SGHRS and CDR2 YFSETQ. The V gene end was trimmed by 4 bases and the J gene end by 6 bases; junction bases not matched to a gene: 3. The CDR3, as DNA: TGCGCCAGCAGCCCCGGACTAGCGGGCGAGCAGTACTTC. It is translated as CASSPGLAGEQYF.

The rearrangement uses TRBV5-1 and TRBJ1-1; D is uncertain. Per germline, CDR1 SGHRS and CDR2 YFSETQ. CDR3 size: 15 residues. V gave up 4 bases and J gave up 4 bases, with 17 bases separating them. CDR3 region: CASSPWTARVTEAFF. CDR3 nucleotides: TGCGCCAGCAGCCCTTGGACGGCTCGTGTCACTGAAGCTTTCTTT.

The chain is built from TRBV9 and TRBJ2-1, with no clear D. The germline V and J ends were trimmed by 0 bases and 0 bases, with 13 bases remaining between them. The CDR3 totals 17 residues. Germline-derived CDR1 and CDR2 are SGDLS and YYNGEE. CDR3 sequence (DNA): TGTGCCAGCAGCGTAGGAACCGTGCCGAGCTCCTACAATGAGCAGTTCTTC. This encodes CASSVGTVPSSYNEQFF.

The chain carries TRBV10-3 and TRBJ1-2, with 7 bases fitting TRBD1. The J segment lost 7 bases and the V segment lost 6 bases, leaving 8 bases of the junction unmatched. Germline assignment: CDR1 ENHRY and CDR2 SYGVKD. The CDR3 is made up of 13 amino acids. CDR3 in DNA: TGTGCCATCAGACCAGACAGGGACGGTGGCTACACCTTC. Translation: CAIRPDRDGGYTF.

The CDR3, as DNA: TGTGCCACCCTTACTGGGGCCAACGTCCTGACTTTC. Its translation is CATLTGANVLTF. J is TRBJ2-6 and V is TRBV6-1; D unclear. Germline CDR1 MNHNS, CDR2 SASEGT. Trimming pared 10 bases from V and 2 bases from J, leaving 6 bases between. This CDR3 contains 12 residues.

The rearrangement links TRBV19 to TRBJ2-1, with 7 bases identical to TRBD2. Germline loops: CDR1 LNHDA, CDR2 SQIVND (reference sequence). CDR3 length: 17 amino acids. V was pared by 10 bases and J by 8 bases, with 23 bases of the junction left unmatched. In nucleotides, the CDR3 is TGTGCCACTTCGGGACGGAAGCGGGGCTCGGGGCCCGATGAGCAGTTCTTC. This translates into CATSGRKRGSGPDEQFF.

The chain joins TRBV6-5 to TRBJ2-3, with 7 positions matching TRBD2. The CDR3 covers 13 residues. The V segment lost 4 bases and the J segment 5 bases; nucleotides outside the gene matches: 3. CDR1 MNHEY and CDR2 SVGAGI come from the germline V gene. The CDR3: CASSSRGEDTQYF. The CDR3 DNA reads TGTGCCAGCAGTTCCCGGGGGGAAGATACGCAGTATTTT.

The gene calls are TRBV18 and TRBJ2-3, with a tentative D call TRBD1 (6 bases). With 3 bases removed from V and 5 bases from J, the gap between germline ends came to 15 bases. The length of the CDR3 is 15 residues. Germline CDR1 and CDR2: KGHSH and LQKENI. CDR3 DNA: TGTGCCAGCTCACCGGGGGCCACGGCCCTAGATACGCAGTATTTT. Translating it yields CASSPGATALDTQYF.

The chain couples TRBV6-1 to TRBJ1-2; 7 nucleotides align to TRBD1. This CDR3 region has 13 residues. Germline loops: CDR1 MNHNS, CDR2 SASEGT. Trimming cost V 6 bases and J 6 bases; bases outside gene matches: 7. CDR3 protein: CASRWEDRDGYTF. In DNA, the CDR3 is TGTGCCAGCAGATGGGAAGACAGGGATGGCTACACCTTC.